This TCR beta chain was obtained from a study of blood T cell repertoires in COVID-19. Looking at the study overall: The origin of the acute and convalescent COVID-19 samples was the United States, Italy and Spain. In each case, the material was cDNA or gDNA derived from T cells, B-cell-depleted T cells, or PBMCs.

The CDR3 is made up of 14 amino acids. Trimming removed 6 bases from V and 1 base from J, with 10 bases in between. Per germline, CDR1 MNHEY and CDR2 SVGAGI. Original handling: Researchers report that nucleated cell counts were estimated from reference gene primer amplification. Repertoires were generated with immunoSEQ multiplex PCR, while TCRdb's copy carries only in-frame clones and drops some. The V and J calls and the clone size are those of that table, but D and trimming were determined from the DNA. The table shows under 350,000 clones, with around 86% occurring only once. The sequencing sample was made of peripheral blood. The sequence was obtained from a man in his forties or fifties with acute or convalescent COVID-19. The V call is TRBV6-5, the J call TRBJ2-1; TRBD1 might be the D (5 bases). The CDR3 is CASRAQGSYNEQFF. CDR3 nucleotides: TGTGCCAGCAGGGCCCAGGGATCCTACAATGAGCAGTTCTTC.